These 16 T cell receptor beta chains were sequenced from one sample in a study of T cells in Graves' hyperthyroidism and ophthalmopathy. RNA transcripts provided the source from which TCR beta CDR3 regions were amplified. The primer set for the first-round RT-PCR of the TCR CDR3 was HTBI. MiXCR, applied by TCRdb to the multiplex PCR reads, yields one record per CDR3 protein. The sample shows 370,000 or so distinct CDR3 sequences, roughly 25% of them seen only once. Sequencing input: blood. These receptor sequences come from a man aged 50-59 years with Graves' hyperthyroidism.

This chain joins TRBV12-3 or TRBV12-4 and TRBJ1-3; D unresolved. CDR3 size: 13 residues. V was cut by 2 bases and J by 4 bases, with 6 bases left in between. CDR3 sequence (DNA): TGTGCCAGCAGTTTACGTGAAGGAAACACCATATATTTT. The encoded protein is CASSLREGNTIYF.

Ten or more counts support this clonotype. The genes are TRBV20-1 and TRBJ2-3; D is unclear. The CDR3 totals 13 residues. Trimming took off 3 bases at V and 2 bases at J, with 9 bases between the two ends. The germline V gene has CDR1 DFQATT and CDR2 SNEGSKA (reference sequence). The CDR3 DNA follows: TGCAGTGCTAGCGGCCCGAACACAGATACGCAGTATTTT. It codes for CSASGPNTDTQYF.

The chain carries TRBV10-2 and TRBJ1-5; 7 positions agree with TRBD1. V shed 3 bases, J shed 7 bases, and the junction held 6 bases outside the gene matches. Germline V gene lookup returns CDR1 WSHSY and CDR2 SAAADI. The CDR3 contains 14 residues. CDR3 residues: CASSETGVGQPQHF. The DNA of the CDR3 is TGCGCCAGCAGTGAAACAGGGGTTGGGCAGCCCCAGCATTTT.

This clonotype was seen ten or more times. The genes are TRBV5-1 and TRBJ2-3; the D gene is possibly TRBD2 (6 bases). Trimming removed 0 bases at V and 2 bases at J, with 7 bases between. Per the germline V gene, CDR1 is SGHRS and CDR2 is YFSETQ. The CDR3 runs to 14 residues. In DNA form, the CDR3 reads TGCGCCAGCAGCTTGGGACTAGACACAGATACGCAGTATTTT. Its protein is CASSLGLDTDTQYF.

Many counts were recorded for this clonotype. The rearrangement joins TRBV28 to TRBJ1-1, with 11 bases aligning to TRBD1. This CDR3 region has 16 residues. J lost 4 bases, V lost 5 bases, and 9 bases had no gene match. CDR1 MDHEN and CDR2 SYDVKM come from the germline V gene. The CDR3 sequence is CASSERTGGIGTEAFF. The CDR3 region has the DNA TGTGCCAGCAGTGAGCGGACAGGGGGCATCGGCACTGAAGCTTTCTTT.

Ten or more counts support this clonotype. The chain combines TRBV29-1 with TRBJ2-2; D may be TRBD1 (5 bases). CDR1 and CDR2 (germline): SQVTM, ANQGSEA. The CDR3 runs to 13 residues. Trimming left V 7 bases short and J 7 bases short, with 16 bases between. In DNA, the CDR3 is TGCAGCGCCAGGCCTAGGGGCGGCGGGGAGCTGTTTTTT. Protein sequence: CSARPRGGGELFF.

The table lists this clonotype with many counts. V is TRBV6-2 or TRBV6-3 and J is TRBJ2-7; TRBD2 might be the D (5 bases). Germline CDR1 reads MNHEY; CDR2 reads SVGEGT. The CDR3 has 13 amino acids. The CDR3 loop is CATDGKNSYEQYF. CDR3 DNA: TGTGCTACTGACGGGAAGAACTCCTACGAGCAGTACTTC.

This clonotype has ten or more counts. The chain combines TRBV28 with TRBJ2-7; D is perhaps TRBD1 (6 bases). V was clipped by 8 bases and J by 6 bases, with 17 bases between them. From germline, CDR1 is MDHEN and CDR2 SYDVKM. The CDR3 has 13 residues. CDR3 sequence: CASRDIVLGEQYF. For the CDR3, the DNA is TGTGCCAGCCGGGACATTGTGCTTGGCGAGCAGTACTTC.

This clonotype was picked up one time. V usage is TRBV6-1 and J usage is TRBJ1-4; D is unclear. CDR1 MNHNS and CDR2 SASEGT come from the germline V gene. This CDR3 contains 13 residues. V was cut by 5 bases and J by 6 bases, with 10 bases left in between. For the CDR3, the DNA is TGTGCCAGCAGTACAACCCTGGATGAAAAACTGTTTTTT. Translated: CASSTTLDEKLFF.

The chain uses TRBV28 and TRBJ2-3; D not resolved. V was shortened by 4 bases and J by 7 bases, with 6 bases between the two germline ends. In germline, CDR1 is MDHEN, CDR2 SYDVKM. CDR3 length: 11 amino acids. CDR3: CASSSSNTQYF. In DNA, the CDR3 is TGTGCCAGCAGTTCTTCAAATACGCAGTATTTT.

Many counts were recorded for this clonotype. V is TRBV3-1 and J is TRBJ2-1; D not certain. Trimming removed 5 bases at V and 7 bases at J, with 9 bases between. This CDR3 is built from 12 residues. Germline CDR1 LGHDT, CDR2 YNNKEL (reference sequence). This CDR3 reads CASSGWANEQFF. CDR3 in DNA: TGTGCCAGCAGCGGCTGGGCAAATGAGCAGTTCTTC.

The sample holds a few counts of this clonotype. Sequence at one end of the junction differs from germline and may be a read error. The V call is TRBV2, the J call TRBJ2-7, with TRBD1 matching over 7 bases. Germline V lookup: CDR1 SNHLY, CDR2 FYNNEI. CDR3 length: 14 residues. The CDR3 sequence: CASSEALSGTAATF. CDR3 DNA: TGTGCCAGCAGTGAAGCGCTCTCCGGGACAGCCGCCACCTTC.

The chain joins TRBV9 to TRBJ2-5; 9 positions match TRBD2. Germline V CDR1 and CDR2: SGDLS, YYNGEE. The CDR3 runs to 16 residues. V lost 3 bases, J lost 3 bases, and 9 bases stayed unmatched. The CDR3 protein is CASSAVAGVGKETQYF. The CDR3 coding sequence is TGTGCCAGCAGCGCTGTAGCGGGAGTTGGGAAAGAGACCCAGTACTTC.

In the case of this clonotype: A read error is possible here, since a much larger clone lies one base away. The chain links TRBV20-1 to TRBJ1-4, with TRBD1 matching 8 bases. The CDR3 sequence is 14 residues long. Germline-derived CDR1 and CDR2 are DFQATT and SNEGSKA (reference sequence). V shed 5 bases and J 7 bases; nucleotides not matched to a gene: 9. The CDR3 DNA reads TGCAGTGCTGTTCCGGGACAGGAAAGTGAAAAACTGTTTTTT. This gives the protein CSAVPGQESEKLFF.

This clonotype came up many times. This sequence joins TRBV11-2 and TRBJ2-5; 11 positions match TRBD2. CDR1 is SGHAT and CDR2 is FQNNGV in the germline V gene. V was pared by 4 bases and J by 2 bases, with 15 bases of the junction left unmatched. CDR3 length: 19 amino acids. For the CDR3, the DNA is TGTGCCAGCAGCTCGATAAGGGAGTGGGCTAGCGGGAGGCAAGAGACCCAGTACTTC. Its translation is CASSSIREWASGRQETQYF.

This clonotype has only a few counts. The rearrangement links TRBV2 to TRBJ2-2; D is ambiguous. Germline V gene data show CDR1 as SNHLY and CDR2 as FYNNEI. V was cut by 6 bases and J by 0 bases, with 5 bases left in between. The CDR3 runs 13 residues. The CDR3 here is CASRGSNTGELFF. CDR3 in DNA: TGTGCCAGCAGGGGTTCGAACACCGGGGAGCTGTTTTTT.